This T cell receptor (beta chain) was identified in a study of blood T cell repertoires in COVID-19. This CDR3 spans 16 amino acids. With 2 bases clipped from V and 11 bases from J, the junction kept 15 bases outside the gene matches. CDR1 and CDR2 from the germline V gene are MDHEN and SYDVKM. Sequenced by immunoSEQ multiplex PCR; TCRdb stores in-frame clones only, minus some. The sample includes 110,000 or so clones, about four fifths of them seen just once. The source material was peripheral blood. The TCR sequence derives from a human donor in a cohort sampled during active COVID-19. V usage is TRBV28 and J usage is TRBJ1-5, with 7 positions matching TRBD1. The CDR3 DNA reads TGTGCCAGCAGTTTACCTACAGGGGAGCGGAATGTAGCCCAGCATTTT. Translated: CASSLPTGERNVAQHF.